This T cell receptor beta chain was sequenced for a study of blood T cell repertoires in COVID-19. Overall study: There were acute and convalescent COVID-19 samples, and they came from the United States, Italy and Spain. PBMCs, B-cell-depleted T cells, or T cells were the source of the cDNA or gDNA that made up the material.

As processed by the authors: Amplification from reference gene primers served as the basis for estimated nucleated cell counts. Generated by immunoSEQ multiplex PCR, the TCRdb table keeps only in-frame clones and is missing some. The V and J calls and clone size are taken from that table; D and trimming were inferred from the DNA. The sample contains over 150,000 clones, 84% of which appear only once. In germline, CDR1 is MNHEY, CDR2 SVGEGT. V gave up 0 bases and J gave up 3 bases, with 12 bases separating them. The CDR3 runs 15 residues. Sample: peripheral blood. This TCR was sampled from a man aged 18 to 29 with active or convalescent COVID-19. This sequence joins TRBV6-2 or TRBV6-3 and TRBJ2-7; tentative D call: TRBD2 (6 bases). The CDR3 DNA sequence: TGTGCCAGCAGTTACTCGGATTGGGGGGACTACGAGCAGTACTTC. It translates to CASSYSDWGDYEQYF.